A selection of T cell receptor beta chains follows, all from one sample in a study of shared clonotypes between healthy human individuals. Some clones are missing from TCRdb's copy, which holds only in-frame ones; the method was immunoSEQ multiplex PCR. The table shows about 2.2 million clones, with 85% to 95% occurring only once. Sequencing was carried out using naive CD8+ T cells from PBMCs. The receptors here all came from a young man in good health. Some clones in this sample may be carry-over from other donors' samples. Each CDR3 is given with its conserved first and last residue. D genes are given only for firm matches. The size field is filled for only some rows; it gives once, few, many or a size class.

d_gene	v_gene	j_gene	abundance	CDR3nt	CDR3aa
NA	TRBV5-6	TRBJ1-2	NA	TGTGCCAGCAGCTTGGGGGGACGGAACTATGGCTACACCTTC	CASSLGGRNYGYTF
NA	TRBV5-1	TRBJ2-3	NA	TGCGCCAGCAGCTTGATAAGCGGCACAGATACGCAGTATTTT	CASSLISGTDTQYF
NA	TRBV7-9	TRBJ1-4	few	TGTGCCAGCAGCTTAGCAGGGGGAGACGAAAAACTGTTTTTT	CASSLAGGDEKLFF
NA	TRBV4-1	TRBJ2-3	NA	TGCGCCAGCAGCCAAGAGGTTTACAGGGACTGGGATACGCAGTATTTT	CASSQEVYRDWDTQYF
NA	TRBV29-1	TRBJ1-1	NA	TGCAGCGTCCAGGGAAACACTGAAGCTTTCTTT	CSVQGNTEAFF
NA	TRBV29-1	TRBJ2-4	NA	TGCAGCGCCGGGATAGCCAAAAACATTCAGTACTTC	CSAGIAKNIQYF
NA	TRBV14	TRBJ1-2	NA	TGTGCCAGCAGCCCCACGGACTCCTATGGCTACACCTTC	CASSPTDSYGYTF
NA	TRBV7-3	TRBJ1-2	NA	TGTGCCAGCAGCTTACGGAGGGGTACCCCAGGGGCAGACTATGGCTACACCTTC	CASSLRRGTPGADYGYTF
TRBD1	TRBV27	TRBJ1-1	NA	TGTGCCAGCATTAGAGACAGGGGAATGAACACTGAAGCTTTCTTT	CASIRDRGMNTEAFF
NA	TRBV29-1	TRBJ2-2	NA	TGCAGCGTGGGGAGACCGGGACAGAACACCGGGGAGCTGTTTTTT	CSVGRPGQNTGELFF
TRBD1	TRBV7-3	TRBJ2-2	NA	TGTGCCAGCAGCTCCCTGACAGGGGAAGTCGGGGAGCTGTTTTTT	CASSSLTGEVGELFF
NA	TRBV9	TRBJ2-2	NA	TGTGCCAGCAGCGTAGCTGCCAGGGGCCGCACCGGGGAGCTGTTTTTT	CASSVAARGRTGELFF
TRBD2	TRBV19	TRBJ2-3	NA	TGTGCCAGTAGTACCCCGGGACTAGCGGTACCGGGGGATACGCAGTATTTT	CASSTPGLAVPGDTQYF
NA	TRBV9	TRBJ2-3	NA	TGTGCCAGCAGCTCGCTCACAGATACGCAGTATTTT	CASSSLTDTQYF
TRBD2	TRBV29-1	TRBJ2-7	NA	TGCAGCTACCGGGGGGATACCTACGAGCAGTACTTC	CSYRGDTYEQYF
TRBD1	TRBV27	TRBJ2-7	NA	TGTGCCAGCAGTCCCACCCGGGACAGGGGCTACGAGCAGTACTTC	CASSPTRDRGYEQYF
TRBD2	TRBV9	TRBJ2-3	NA	TGTGCCAGCAGCGCCGGGACTAGCCCTAGCACAGATACGCAGTATTTT	CASSAGTSPSTDTQYF
NA	TRBV19	TRBJ1-4	NA	TGTGCCAGTAGTATGGAGGGACATCTTGGGGAAAAACTGTTTTTT	CASSMEGHLGEKLFF
TRBD1	TRBV7-9	TRBJ2-1	once	TGTGCCAGCAGCTTAGCGCTGGGGACAGGGTCCAGCTACAATGAGCAGTTCTTC	CASSLALGTGSSYNEQFF
TRBD1	TRBV18	TRBJ2-6	NA	TGTGCCAGCTCACCCGGGACAGGGTCTGGGGCCAACGTCCTGACTTTC	CASSPGTGSGANVLTF
TRBD2	TRBV18	TRBJ2-3	NA	TGTGCCAGCTCACTTGAACTAGCGGGAGGGCCTGGGTATACGCAGTATTTT	CASSLELAGGPGYTQYF
NA	TRBV28	TRBJ2-7	NA	TGTGCCAGCAGTTTCCCCCCCCGGGAGTCTGCCTACGAGCAGTACTTC	CASSFPPRESAYEQYF
TRBD2	TRBV15	TRBJ2-3	NA	TGTGCCACCAGGGAGCCTGGGGCGGGAGGGCCACCGGATACGCAGTATTTT	CATREPGAGGPPDTQYF
TRBD2	TRBV28	TRBJ2-5	NA	TGTGCCAGCAGTTTTCGAGCGGGAGAGGGGGGAGAGACCCAGTACTTC	CASSFRAGEGGETQYF
TRBD2	TRBV18	TRBJ2-7	NA	TGTGCCAGCTCACCTAGCGGGAGGACCGGCCGCACCTACGAGCAGTACTTC	CASSPSGRTGRTYEQYF
NA	TRBV15	TRBJ2-7	NA	TGTGCCACCAGCAGAGCGGTCGCCCACGAGCAGTACTTC	CATSRAVAHEQYF
NA	TRBV7-2	TRBJ2-1	NA	TGTGCCAGCAGCTTAGACGGGGGCCCCTACAATGAGCAGTTCTTC	CASSLDGGPYNEQFF
NA	TRBV6-6	TRBJ2-7	once	TGTGCCAGCAGCTCCGACGGAATCTACGAGCAGTACTTC	CASSSDGIYEQYF
TRBD2	TRBV27	TRBJ2-7	NA	TGTGCCAGCAGCACGATGACAATAGCGGGATTCTACGAGCAGTACTTC	CASSTMTIAGFYEQYF